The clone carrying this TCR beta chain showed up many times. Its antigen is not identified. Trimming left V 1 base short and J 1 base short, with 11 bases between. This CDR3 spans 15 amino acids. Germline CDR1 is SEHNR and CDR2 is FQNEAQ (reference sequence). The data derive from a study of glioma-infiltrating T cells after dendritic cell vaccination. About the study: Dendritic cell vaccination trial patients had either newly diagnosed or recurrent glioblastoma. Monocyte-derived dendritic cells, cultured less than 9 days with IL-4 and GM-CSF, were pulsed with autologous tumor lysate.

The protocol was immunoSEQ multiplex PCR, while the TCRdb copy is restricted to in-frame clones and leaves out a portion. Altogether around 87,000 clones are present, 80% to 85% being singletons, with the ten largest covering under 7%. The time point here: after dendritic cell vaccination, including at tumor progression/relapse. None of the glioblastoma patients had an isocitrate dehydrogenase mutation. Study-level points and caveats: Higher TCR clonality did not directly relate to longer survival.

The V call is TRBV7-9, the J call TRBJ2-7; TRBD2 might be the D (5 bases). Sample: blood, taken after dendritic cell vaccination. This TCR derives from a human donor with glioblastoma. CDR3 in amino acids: CASSLGLQPSYEQYF. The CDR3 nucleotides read TGTGCCAGCAGCTTAGGACTACAGCCATCCTACGAGCAGTACTTC.